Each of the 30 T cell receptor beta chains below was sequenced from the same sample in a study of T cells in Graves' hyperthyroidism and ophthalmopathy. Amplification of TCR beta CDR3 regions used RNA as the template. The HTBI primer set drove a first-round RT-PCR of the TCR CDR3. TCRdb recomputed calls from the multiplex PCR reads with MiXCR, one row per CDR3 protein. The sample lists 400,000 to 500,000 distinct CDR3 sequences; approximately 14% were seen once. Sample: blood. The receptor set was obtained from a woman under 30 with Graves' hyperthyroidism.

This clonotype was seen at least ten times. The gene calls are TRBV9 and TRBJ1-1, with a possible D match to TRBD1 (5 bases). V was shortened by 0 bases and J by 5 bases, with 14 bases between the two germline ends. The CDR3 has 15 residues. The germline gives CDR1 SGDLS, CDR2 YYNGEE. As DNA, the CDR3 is TGTGCCAGCAGCGTAGAACCCAATTGGGGGACTGAAGCTTTCTTT. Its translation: CASSVEPNWGTEAFF.

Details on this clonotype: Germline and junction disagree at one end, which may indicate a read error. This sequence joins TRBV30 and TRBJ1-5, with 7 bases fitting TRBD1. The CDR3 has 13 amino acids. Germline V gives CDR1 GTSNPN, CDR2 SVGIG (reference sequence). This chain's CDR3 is CAWGDRSNQPRHF. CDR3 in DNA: TGTGCCTGGGGGGACAGAAGCAATCAGCCCCGGCATTTT. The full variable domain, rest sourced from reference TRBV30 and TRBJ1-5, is SQTIHQWPATLVQPVGSPLSLECTVEGTSNPNLYWYRQAAGRGLQLLFYSVGIGQISSEVPQNLSASRPQDRQFILSSKKLLLSDSGFYLCAWGDRSNQPRHFGDGTRLSIL.

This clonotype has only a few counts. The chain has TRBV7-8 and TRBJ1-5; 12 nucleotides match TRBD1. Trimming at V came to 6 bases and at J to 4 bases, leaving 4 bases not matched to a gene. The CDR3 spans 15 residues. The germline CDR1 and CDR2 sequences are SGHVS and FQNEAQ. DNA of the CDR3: TGTGCCAGCAGACAGGGACAGGGGGCGAATCAGCCCCAGCATTTT. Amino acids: CASRQGQGANQPQHF. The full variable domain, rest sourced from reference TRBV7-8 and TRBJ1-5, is GAGVSQSPRYKVAKRGQDVALRCDPISGHVSLFWYQQALGQGPEFLTYFQNEAQLDKSGLPSDRFFAERPEGSVSTLKIQRTQQEDSAVYLCASRQGQGANQPQHFGDGTRLSIL.

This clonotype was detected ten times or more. CDR3 amino acids: CSVEGPNTEAFF. The CDR3 nucleotides read TGCAGCGTTGAAGGCCCGAACACTGAAGCTTTCTTT. V gene TRBV29-1 combines with J gene TRBJ1-1, with no clear D. The ends were cut back, 1 base at V and 1 base at J, with 4 bases in the middle. Germline CDR1 is SQVTM and CDR2 is ANQGSEA. The CDR3 runs 12 residues.

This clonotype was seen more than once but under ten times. The CDR3 protein is CATGRGETQYF. CDR3 in DNA: TGTGCCACGGGGCGGGGAGAGACCCAGTACTTC. The genes are TRBV6-1 and TRBJ2-5; D perhaps matches TRBD2 (6 bases). Germline assignment: CDR1 MNHNS and CDR2 SASEGT. The CDR3 totals 11 residues. With 10 bases removed from V and 4 bases from J, the gap between germline ends came to 10 bases.

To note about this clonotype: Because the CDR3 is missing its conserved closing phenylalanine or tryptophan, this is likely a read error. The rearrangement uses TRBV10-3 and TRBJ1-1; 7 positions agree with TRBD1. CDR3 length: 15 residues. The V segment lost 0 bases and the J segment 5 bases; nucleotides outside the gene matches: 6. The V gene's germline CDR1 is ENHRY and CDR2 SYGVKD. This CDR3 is CAISESRRGYTEAFL. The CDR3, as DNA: TGTGCCATCAGTGAGTCGCGCAGGGGGTATACTGAAGCTTTCCTT.

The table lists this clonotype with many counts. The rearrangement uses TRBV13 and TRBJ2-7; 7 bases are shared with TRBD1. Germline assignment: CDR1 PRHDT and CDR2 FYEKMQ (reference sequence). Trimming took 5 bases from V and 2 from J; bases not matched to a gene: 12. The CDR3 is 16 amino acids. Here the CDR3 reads CASSLEGASITYEQYF. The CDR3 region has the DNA TGTGCCAGCAGCCTAGAGGGGGCAAGTATAACCTACGAGCAGTACTTC.

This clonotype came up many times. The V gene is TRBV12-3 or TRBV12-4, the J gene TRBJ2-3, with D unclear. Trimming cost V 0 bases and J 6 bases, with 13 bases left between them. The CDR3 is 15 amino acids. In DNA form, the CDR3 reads TGTGCCAGCAGTTTAGCGGACGTTGGGGTGGATACGCAGTATTTT. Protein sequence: CASSLADVGVDTQYF.

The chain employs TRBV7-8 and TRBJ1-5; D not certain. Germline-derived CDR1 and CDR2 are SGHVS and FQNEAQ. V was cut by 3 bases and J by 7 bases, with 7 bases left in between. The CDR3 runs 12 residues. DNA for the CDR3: TGTGCCAGCAGCTTCGGCCCCCAGCCCCAGCATTTT. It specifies CASSFGPQPQHF.

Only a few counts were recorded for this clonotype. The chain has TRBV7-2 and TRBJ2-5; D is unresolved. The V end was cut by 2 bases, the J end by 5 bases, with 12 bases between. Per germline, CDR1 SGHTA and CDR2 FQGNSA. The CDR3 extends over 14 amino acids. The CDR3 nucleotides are TGTGCCAGCAGCTTATACCTCATCGGGGAGACCCAGTACTTC. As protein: CASSLYLIGETQYF.

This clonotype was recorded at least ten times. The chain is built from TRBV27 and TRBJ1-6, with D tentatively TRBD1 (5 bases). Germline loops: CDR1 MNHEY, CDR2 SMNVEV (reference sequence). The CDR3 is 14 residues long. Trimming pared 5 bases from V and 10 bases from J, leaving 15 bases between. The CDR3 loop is CASSPQGARSPLHF. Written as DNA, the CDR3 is TGTGCCAGCAGTCCCCAGGGTGCTCGATCACCCCTCCACTTT.

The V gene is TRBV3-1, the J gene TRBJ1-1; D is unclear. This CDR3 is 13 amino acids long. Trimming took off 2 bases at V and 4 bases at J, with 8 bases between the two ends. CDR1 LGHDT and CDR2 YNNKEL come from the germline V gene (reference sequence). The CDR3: CASSQYLSTEAFF. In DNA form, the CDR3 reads TGTGCCAGCAGCCAATACCTTTCCACTGAAGCTTTCTTT.

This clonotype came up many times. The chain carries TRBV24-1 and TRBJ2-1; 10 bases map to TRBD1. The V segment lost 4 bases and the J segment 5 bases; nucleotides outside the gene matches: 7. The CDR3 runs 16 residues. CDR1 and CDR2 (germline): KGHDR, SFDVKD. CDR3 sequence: CATSDPGQGLDNEQFF. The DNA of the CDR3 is TGTGCCACCAGTGACCCGGGACAGGGGTTAGACAATGAGCAGTTCTTC.

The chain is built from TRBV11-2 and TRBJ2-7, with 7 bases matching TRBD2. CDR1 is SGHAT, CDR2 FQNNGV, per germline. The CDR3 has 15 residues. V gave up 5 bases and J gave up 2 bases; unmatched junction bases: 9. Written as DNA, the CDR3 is TGTGCCAGCAGCCGACAAGGGACTACCCCCTACGAGCAGTACTTC. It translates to CASSRQGTTPYEQYF.

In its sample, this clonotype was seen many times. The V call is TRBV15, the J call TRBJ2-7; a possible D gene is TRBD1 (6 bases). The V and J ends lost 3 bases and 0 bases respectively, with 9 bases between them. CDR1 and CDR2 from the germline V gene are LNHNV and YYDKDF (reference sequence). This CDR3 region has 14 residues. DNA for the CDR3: TGTGCCACCAGCAGCCGGGACATCTCCTACGAGCAGTACTTC. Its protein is CATSSRDISYEQYF.

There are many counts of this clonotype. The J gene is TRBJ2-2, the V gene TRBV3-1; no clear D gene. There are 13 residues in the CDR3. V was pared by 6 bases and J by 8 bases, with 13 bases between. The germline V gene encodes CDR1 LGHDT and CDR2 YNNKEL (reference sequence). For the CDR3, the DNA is TGTGCCAGCAGTCGCCTGACGGGTGGGGAGCTGTTTTTT. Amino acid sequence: CASSRLTGGELFF. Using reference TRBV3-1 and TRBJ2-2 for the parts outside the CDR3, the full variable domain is DTAVSQTPKYLVTQMGNDKSIKCEQNLGHDTMYWYKQDSKKFLKIMFSYNNKELIINETVPNRFSPKSPDKAHLNLHINSLELGDSAVYFCASSRLTGGELFFGEGSRLTVL.

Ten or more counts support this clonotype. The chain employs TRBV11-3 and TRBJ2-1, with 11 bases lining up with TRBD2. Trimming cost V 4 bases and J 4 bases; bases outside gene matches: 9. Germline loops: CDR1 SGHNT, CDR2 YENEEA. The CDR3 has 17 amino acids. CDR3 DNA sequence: TGTGCCAGCAGCTACGGGACTAGCGGAGCGGAGTACAATGAGCAGTTCTTC. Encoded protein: CASSYGTSGAEYNEQFF.

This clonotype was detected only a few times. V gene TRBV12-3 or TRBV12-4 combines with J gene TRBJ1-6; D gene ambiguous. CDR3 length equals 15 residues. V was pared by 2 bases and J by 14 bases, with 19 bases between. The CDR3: CASSLSFGRNLALHF. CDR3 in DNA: TGTGCCAGCAGTTTATCATTTGGGCGGAATCTTGCCCTCCACTTT.

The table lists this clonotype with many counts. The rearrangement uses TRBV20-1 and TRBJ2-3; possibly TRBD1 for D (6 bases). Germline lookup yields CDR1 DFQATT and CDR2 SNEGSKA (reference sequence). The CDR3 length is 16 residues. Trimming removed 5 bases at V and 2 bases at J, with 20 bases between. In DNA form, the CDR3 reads TGCAGTGCTGGGCCCTGGAGGCAGGGGTTCACAGATACGCAGTATTTT. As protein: CSAGPWRQGFTDTQYF.

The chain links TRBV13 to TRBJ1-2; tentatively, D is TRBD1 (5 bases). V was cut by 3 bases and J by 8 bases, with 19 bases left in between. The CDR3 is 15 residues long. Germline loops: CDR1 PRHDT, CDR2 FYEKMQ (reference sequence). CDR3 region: CASSFEGRRDGGYTF. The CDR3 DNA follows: TGTGCCAGCAGCTTTGAGGGCCGCAGGGATGGAGGCTACACCTTC.

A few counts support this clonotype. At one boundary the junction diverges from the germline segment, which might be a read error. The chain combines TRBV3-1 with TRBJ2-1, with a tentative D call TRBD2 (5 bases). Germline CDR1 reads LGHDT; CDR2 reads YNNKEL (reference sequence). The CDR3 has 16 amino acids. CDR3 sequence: CAGSQSIGRAYNEQFF. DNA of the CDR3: TGTGCCGGCAGCCAATCGATTGGGCGGGCCTACAATGAGCAGTTCTTC.

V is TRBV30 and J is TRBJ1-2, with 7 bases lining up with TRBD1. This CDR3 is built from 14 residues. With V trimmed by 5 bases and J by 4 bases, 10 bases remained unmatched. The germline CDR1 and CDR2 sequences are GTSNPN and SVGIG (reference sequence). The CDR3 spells CAWDLRGRIYGYTF. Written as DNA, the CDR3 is TGTGCCTGGGACCTGAGGGGGCGCATCTATGGCTACACCTTC.

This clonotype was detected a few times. The CDR3, as DNA: TGTGCCGCCACGGGGGGGAACACTGGGGCCAACGTCCTGACTTTC. As protein: CAATGGNTGANVLTF. This chain connects TRBV19 to TRBJ2-6; TRBD2 agrees at 8 bases. Germline loops: CDR1 LNHDA, CDR2 SQIVND (reference sequence). CDR3 length equals 15 residues. After removal of 11 bases from V and 2 bases from J, the junction contained 8 bases not matched to a gene. Full variable domain (remainder filled in from reference TRBV19 and TRBJ2-6): DGGITQSPKYLFRKEGQNVTLSCEQNLNHDAMYWYRQDPGQGLRLIYYSQIVNDFQKGDIAEGYSVSREKKESFPLTVTSAQKNPTAFYLCAATGGNTGANVLTFGAGSRLTVL.

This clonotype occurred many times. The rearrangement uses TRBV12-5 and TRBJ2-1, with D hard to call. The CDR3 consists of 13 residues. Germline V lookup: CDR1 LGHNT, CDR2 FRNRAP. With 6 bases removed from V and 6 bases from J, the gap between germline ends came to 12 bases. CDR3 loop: CASGELESNEQFF. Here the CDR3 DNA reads TGTGCTAGTGGGGAACTCGAGTCCAATGAGCAGTTCTTC.

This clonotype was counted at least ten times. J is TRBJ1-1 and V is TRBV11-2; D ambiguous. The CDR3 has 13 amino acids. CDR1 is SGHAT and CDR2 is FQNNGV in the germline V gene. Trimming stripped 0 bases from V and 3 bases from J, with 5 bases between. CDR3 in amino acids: CASSLDADTEAFF. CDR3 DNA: TGTGCCAGCAGCTTAGACGCGGACACTGAAGCTTTCTTT.

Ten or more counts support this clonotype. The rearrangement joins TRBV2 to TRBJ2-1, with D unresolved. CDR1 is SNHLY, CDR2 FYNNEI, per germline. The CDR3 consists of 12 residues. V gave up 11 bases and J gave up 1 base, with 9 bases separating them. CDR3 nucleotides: TGTGCCCCCGGTGCATCCTACAATGAGCAGTTCTTC. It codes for CAPGASYNEQFF.

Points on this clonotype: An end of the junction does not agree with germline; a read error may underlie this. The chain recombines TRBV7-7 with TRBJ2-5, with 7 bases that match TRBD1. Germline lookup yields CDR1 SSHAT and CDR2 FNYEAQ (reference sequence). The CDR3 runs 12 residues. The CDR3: CWHSATGETQYF. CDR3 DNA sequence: TGCTGGCACAGCGCGACAGGGGAGACCCAGTACTTC.

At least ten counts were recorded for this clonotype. The CDR3 nucleotides read TGCGCCAGCAGCTTGTTCGGTGTCGATGAGCAGTTCTTC. This sequence encodes CASSLFGVDEQFF. V and J are TRBV5-1 and TRBJ2-1; D gene ambiguous. Trimming stripped 1 base from V and 8 bases from J, with 10 bases between. In germline, CDR1 is SGHRS, CDR2 YFSETQ. The CDR3 has 13 amino acids.

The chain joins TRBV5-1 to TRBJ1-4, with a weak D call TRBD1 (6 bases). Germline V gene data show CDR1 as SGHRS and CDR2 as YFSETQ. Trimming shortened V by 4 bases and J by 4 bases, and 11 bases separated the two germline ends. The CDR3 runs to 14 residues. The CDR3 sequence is CASSHGQINEKLFF. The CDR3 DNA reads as TGCGCCAGCAGCCACGGACAGATTAATGAAAAACTGTTTTTT.

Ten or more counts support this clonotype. The CDR3 DNA reads as TGTGCCAGCACCAAAGCAGATACGCAGTATTTT. Translating it yields CASTKADTQYF. The rearrangement joins TRBV12-3 or TRBV12-4 to TRBJ2-3; the D is unclear. This CDR3 comprises 11 residues. With 7 bases removed from V and 4 bases from J, the gap between germline ends came to 6 bases.